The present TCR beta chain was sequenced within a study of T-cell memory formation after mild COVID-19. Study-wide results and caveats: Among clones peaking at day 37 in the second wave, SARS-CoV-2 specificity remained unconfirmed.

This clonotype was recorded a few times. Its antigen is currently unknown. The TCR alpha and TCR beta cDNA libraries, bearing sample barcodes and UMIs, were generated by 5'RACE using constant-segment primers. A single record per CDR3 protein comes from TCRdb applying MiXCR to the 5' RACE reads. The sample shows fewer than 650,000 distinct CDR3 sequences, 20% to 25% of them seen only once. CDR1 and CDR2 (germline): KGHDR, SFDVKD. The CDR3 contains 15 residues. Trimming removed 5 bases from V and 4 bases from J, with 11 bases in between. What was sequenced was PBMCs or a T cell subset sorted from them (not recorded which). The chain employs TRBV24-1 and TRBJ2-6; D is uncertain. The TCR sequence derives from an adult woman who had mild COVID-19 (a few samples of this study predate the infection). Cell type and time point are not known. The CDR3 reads CATSGWGSGANVLTF. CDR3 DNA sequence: TGTGCCACCAGTGGCTGGGGTTCCGGGGCCAACGTCCTGACTTTC.